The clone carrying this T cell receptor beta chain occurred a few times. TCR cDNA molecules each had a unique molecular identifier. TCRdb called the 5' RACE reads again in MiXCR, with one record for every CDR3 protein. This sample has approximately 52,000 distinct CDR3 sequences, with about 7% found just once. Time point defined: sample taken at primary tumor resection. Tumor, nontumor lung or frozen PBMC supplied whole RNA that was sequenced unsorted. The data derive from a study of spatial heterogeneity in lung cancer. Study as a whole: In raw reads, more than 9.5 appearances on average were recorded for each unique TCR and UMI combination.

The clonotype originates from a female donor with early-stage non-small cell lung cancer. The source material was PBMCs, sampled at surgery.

The CDR3 here is CASTRQTNTEAFF. The CDR3 bases are TGCGCCAGCACTCGACAGACGAACACTGAAGCTTTCTTT. The V call is TRBV4-1, the J call TRBJ1-1, with a tentative D call TRBD1 (5 bases). This CDR3 contains 13 residues. Trimming left V 7 bases short and J 1 base short, with 10 bases between. CDR1 MGHRA and CDR2 YSYEKL come from the germline V gene.